This record looks at one TCR beta chain sequence and its context. The CDR3 covers 14 residues. Germline lookup yields CDR1 SEHNR and CDR2 FQNEAQ (reference sequence). Trimming removed 5 bases at V and 4 bases at J, with 15 bases between. The data stem from a study of cytomegalovirus exposure and HLA in healthy donors. PCR was performed using 60 Vbeta and 13 Jbeta primers. Sequencing used immunoSEQ multiplex PCR; TCRdb keeps in-frame clones, though not all of them. The sample holds around 170,000 clones, around four fifths seen once. Sequenced: PBMCs. The sequence was collected from a woman aged 18-35 years in good health and CMV-seronegative. The chain joins TRBV7-9 to TRBJ2-7; no firm D call. The CDR3 spells CASSPQANPYEQYF. The CDR3 region has the DNA TGTGCCAGCAGCCCCCAGGCCAATCCTTACGAGCAGTACTTC.